This T cell receptor beta chain was profiled in a study of Tregs in tolerant kidney transplant recipients. Study results and limitations: Tregs expanded with activated donor B cells seemed most donor-specific.

The CDR3 is 18 residues long. Per the germline V gene, CDR1 is LNHDA and CDR2 is SQIVND (reference sequence). Deletions cut 5 bases from V and 4 bases from J, with 24 bases between. With respect to this clone: Its specificity is unknown.

This table comes from immunoSEQ multiplex PCR, and its TCRdb copy is limited to in-frame clones, with some not included. This table has approximately 66,000 clones, approximately 83% appearing once. The source material was Tregs from blood, sampled before the transplant. This sequence joins TRBV19 and TRBJ2-1, with TRBD2 as a possible D gene (6 bases). This TCR derives from a human donor who received a combined kidney and bone marrow transplant. Here the CDR3 reads CASSWEVAPLTPYNEQFF. The CDR3 DNA follows: TGTGCCAGTAGTTGGGAGGTTGCTCCCTTGACCCCGTACAATGAGCAGTTCTTC.